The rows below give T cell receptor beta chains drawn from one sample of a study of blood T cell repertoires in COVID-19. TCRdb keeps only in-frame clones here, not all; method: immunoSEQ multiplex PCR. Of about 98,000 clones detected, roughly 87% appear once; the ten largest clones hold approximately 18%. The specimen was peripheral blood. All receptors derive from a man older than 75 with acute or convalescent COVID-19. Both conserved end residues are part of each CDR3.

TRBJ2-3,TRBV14,CASSQHRLQGTQYF
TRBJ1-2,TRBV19,CASSIGLGYTF
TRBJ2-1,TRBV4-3,CASSTKRLGAYNEQFF
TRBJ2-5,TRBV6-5,CASSRDRGLRETQYF
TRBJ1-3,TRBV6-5,CASSSAGTGGNTIYF
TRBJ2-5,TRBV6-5,CASKTGGKETQYF
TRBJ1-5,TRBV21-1,CASSKRAGYSNQPQHF
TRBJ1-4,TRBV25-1,CASSDAGGPNEKLFF
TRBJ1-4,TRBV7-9,CASSLDLFEKLFF
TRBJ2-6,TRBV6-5,CASRGQSGANVLTF
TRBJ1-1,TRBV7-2,CASSSLGMNTEAFF
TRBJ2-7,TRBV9,CASSVGLPPFSYEQYF
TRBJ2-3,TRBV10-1,CASSDPGGTDTQYF
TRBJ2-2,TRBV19,CASKGEKLITNTGELFF
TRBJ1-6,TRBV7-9,CASSLGQGFYNSPLHF
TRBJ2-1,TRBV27,CASSSLAGDNEQFF
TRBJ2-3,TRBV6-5,CASSYSATSTDTQYF
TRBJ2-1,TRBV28,CASRGVGGEKYQQFF
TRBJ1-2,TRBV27,CASKEGPSYGYTF
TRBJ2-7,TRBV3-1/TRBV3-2,CASSQVGYGRSNISYEQYF
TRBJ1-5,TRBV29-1,CSPGTANNQPQHF
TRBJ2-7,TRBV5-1,CASSLVGDSYEQYF
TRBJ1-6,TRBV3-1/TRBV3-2,CASNTGTGFNSPLHF
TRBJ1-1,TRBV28,CASSLTGNTEAFF
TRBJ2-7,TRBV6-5,CASSRTGLPYEQYF
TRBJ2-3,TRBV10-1,CASSEETDTQYF
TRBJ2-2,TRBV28,CASSFSTGELFF
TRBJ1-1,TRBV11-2,CASSQQGFGNTEAFF
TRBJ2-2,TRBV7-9,CASSHTKAGWTGELFF
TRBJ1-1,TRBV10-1,CASSGGGQPEAFF
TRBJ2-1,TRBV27,CASSLNGGRSGTSPNEQFF
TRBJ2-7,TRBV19,CASSSQGGTSYEQYF
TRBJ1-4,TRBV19,CASSALAGGDEKLFF
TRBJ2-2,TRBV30,CAWSVRQPGGELFF
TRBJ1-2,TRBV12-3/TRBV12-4,CASRSIIYGYTF
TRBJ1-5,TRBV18,CASSPLNAGGNQPQHF
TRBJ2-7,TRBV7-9,CASSRSPGQYEQYF
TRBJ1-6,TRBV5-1,CASSSSGQGGTPLHF
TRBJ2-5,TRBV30,CALGLAGGKTQYF
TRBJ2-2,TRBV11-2,CAGAVEDTGELFF
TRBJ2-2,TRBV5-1,CASSLSAGKATTGELFF